This TCR beta chain was identified in a study of T cells after yellow fever vaccination (dated by TCRdb to about 2019). With regard to the full study: The SMART-Seq v4 Ultra Low Input RNA kit was used to prepare libraries from fractions with low cell numbers. Two healthy male donors made up the cohort, one aged 18 to 30 years and the other aged 30 to 40 years. Bulk PBMC replicates and cell subsets were isolated from blood drawn at multiple timepoints before and after both primary and secondary immunization. To track T-cell clones before and after primary and booster YFV17D yellow fever vaccination, bulk TCR alpha and beta repertoires were sequenced longitudinally.

CDR1 and CDR2 were assigned from the germline V gene (reference sequence) as PRHDT and FYEKMQ. The CDR3 starts with the cysteine, ends with the phenylalanine, and has 16 residues. Of the read, only the CDR3 DNA is kept; its 48 bases are in frame from base 1. V sheds 5 bases and J sheds 9 bases, leaving 26 bases between their ends. TCRdb records Illumina NovaSeq 6000 as the sequencer. TCR cDNA was synthesized by 5'RACE template switching, through which a universal primer site and unique molecular identifiers were introduced. Priming of cDNA synthesis was performed from both the TCR alpha and TCR beta constant segments. Libraries were amplified in two PCR steps, with sample barcodes and sequencing adapters added in the second step. Sequencing of libraries was done on Illumina HiSeq 2500 (2x100 bp) or NovaSeq (2x150 bp). In the source study's methods: Reads were demultiplexed and collapsed into UMI consensus sequences with MIGEC, and V(D)J alignment was performed with MiXCR. Clonotypes responding to the vaccine were identified with edgeR on replicate PBMC samples, with the criteria of FDR below 0.01 and a log2 fold change above 5 up to day 15. Each bulk clonotype received a CD4 or CD8 identity based on whether the sequenced CD4 or CD8 repertoire contained that clonotype at higher abundance. TCRdb trimmed public reads at Q25 via fastp, called clones via MiXCR and kept in-frame beta chains. All rows with the same CDR3 protein become a single entry with the most common DNA and genes. The authors' filters were not applied to this entry. Recorded for this sample are more than 200,000 distinct CDR3 sequences; about 3.7% of them occurred a single time. Roughly a fifth of the sample is held by the ten biggest clonotypes.

Reading the label with the study, this specimen's treatment or condition is: live attenuated yellow fever vaccine strain. At each blood-draw timepoint, two biological replicates of bulk PBMCs were collected. PBMCs were isolated from peripheral blood using a standard Ficoll-Paque protocol. TriZol was used to extract RNA from bulk PBMCs, from CD4 and CD8 fractions, and from dextramer-positive and dextramer-negative fractions. What the study reported, not specific to this receptor: After the booster, most of the clones that had expanded following primary vaccination were detected again (just under 97% of CD4 and around 88% of CD8), which suggests that memory was broadly maintained. Only a couple of donors were included in the study, so the extent to which the findings can be generalized is limited. The secondary T-cell response was weaker than the primary response but faster, peaking on day 5 instead of day 15. A small fraction of clonotypes appeared in both the CD4 and CD8 compartments, likely as a result of convergent recombination. FACS-sorted repertoires could contain abundant contaminating clonotypes from the bulk population, so computational filtering was required.

Many counts were recorded for this clonotype. There is no known antigen for this receptor. No much larger clone exists at a distance of one base, and base qualities are not known. This sequence originates from a man aged 18 to 35 who received the YFV17D yellow fever vaccine. The chain couples TRBV13 to TRBJ2-7; the D gene is possibly TRBD1, with 7 bases matching. Sample: PBMCs, taken 15 days after the yellow fever booster vaccination. The nucleotide sequence reads as follows: TGTGCCAGCAGCCTACGCCGGGGGACAGCCCTAAGGCCGCAGTACTTC. This sequence encodes CASSLRRGTALRPQYF.